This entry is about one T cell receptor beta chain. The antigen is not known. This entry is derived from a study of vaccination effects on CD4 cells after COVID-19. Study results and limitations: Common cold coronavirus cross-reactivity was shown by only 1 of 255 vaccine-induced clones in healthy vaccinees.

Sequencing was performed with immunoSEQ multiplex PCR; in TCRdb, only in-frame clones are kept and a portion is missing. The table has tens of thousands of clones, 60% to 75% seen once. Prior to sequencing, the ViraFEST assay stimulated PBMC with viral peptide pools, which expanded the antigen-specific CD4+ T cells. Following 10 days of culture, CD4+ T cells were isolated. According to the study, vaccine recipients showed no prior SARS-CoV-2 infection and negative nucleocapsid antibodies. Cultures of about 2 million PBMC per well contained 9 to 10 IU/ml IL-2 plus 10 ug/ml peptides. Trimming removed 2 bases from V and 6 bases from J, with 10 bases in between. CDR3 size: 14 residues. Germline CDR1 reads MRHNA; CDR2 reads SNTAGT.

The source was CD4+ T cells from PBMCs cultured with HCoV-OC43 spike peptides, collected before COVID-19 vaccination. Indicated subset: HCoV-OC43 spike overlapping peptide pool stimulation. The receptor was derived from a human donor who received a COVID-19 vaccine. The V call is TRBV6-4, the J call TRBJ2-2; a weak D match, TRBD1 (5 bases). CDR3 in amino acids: CASSDTQGAGELFF. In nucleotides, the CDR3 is TGTGCCAGCAGTGACACCCAGGGTGCCGGGGAGCTGTTTTTT.